This paragraph reports one T cell receptor (beta chain). This could be a read error, since a much larger clone is one nucleotide away. The final CDR3 position lacks the conserved phenylalanine or tryptophan, pointing to a likely read error. The source of the sample is a study of molecular identifiers for immune sequencing clone quantification. This CDR3 is built from 13 residues. V was clipped by 4 bases and J by 9 bases, with 11 bases between them. Germline V gives CDR1 SGHDT, CDR2 YYEEEE. TCRdb re-analysed the PCR reads in MiXCR, keeping a single row per CDR3 protein. The table includes 250,000 to 350,000 distinct CDR3 sequences, roughly a fifth detected once.

This sequence joins TRBV5-6 and TRBJ1-6, with no clear D. Sequencing used naive CD8+ T cells from blood, with Jurkat cell RNA spiked in. As for subset: FACS-sorted CD8+CD4-CCR7+CD45RA+ naive T cells. This clonotype was sampled from a human donor in good health. Some libraries in this study had Jurkat cell RNA spiked in. The CDR3 DNA reads as TGTGCCAGCAGCGTGGGCCACCCTTCACCCCTCCACCTT. Translated: CASSVGHPSPLHL.